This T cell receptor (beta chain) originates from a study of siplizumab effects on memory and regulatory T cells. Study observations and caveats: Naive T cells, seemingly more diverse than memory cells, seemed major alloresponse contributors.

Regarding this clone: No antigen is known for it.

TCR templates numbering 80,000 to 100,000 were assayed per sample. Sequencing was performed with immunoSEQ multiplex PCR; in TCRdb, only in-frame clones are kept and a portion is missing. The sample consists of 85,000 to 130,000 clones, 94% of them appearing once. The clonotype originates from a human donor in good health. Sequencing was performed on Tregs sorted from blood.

DNA for the CDR3: TGTGCCAGCAGCTCGGCTGGGGGGGCCAAAAACATTCAGTACTTC. Translating it yields CASSSAGGAKNIQYF. The chain recombines TRBV5-6 with TRBJ2-4; D is perhaps TRBD2 (6 bases). The CDR3 covers 15 residues. The V end was cut by 3 bases, the J end by 1 base, with 11 bases between. Germline lookup yields CDR1 SGHDT and CDR2 YYEEEE.